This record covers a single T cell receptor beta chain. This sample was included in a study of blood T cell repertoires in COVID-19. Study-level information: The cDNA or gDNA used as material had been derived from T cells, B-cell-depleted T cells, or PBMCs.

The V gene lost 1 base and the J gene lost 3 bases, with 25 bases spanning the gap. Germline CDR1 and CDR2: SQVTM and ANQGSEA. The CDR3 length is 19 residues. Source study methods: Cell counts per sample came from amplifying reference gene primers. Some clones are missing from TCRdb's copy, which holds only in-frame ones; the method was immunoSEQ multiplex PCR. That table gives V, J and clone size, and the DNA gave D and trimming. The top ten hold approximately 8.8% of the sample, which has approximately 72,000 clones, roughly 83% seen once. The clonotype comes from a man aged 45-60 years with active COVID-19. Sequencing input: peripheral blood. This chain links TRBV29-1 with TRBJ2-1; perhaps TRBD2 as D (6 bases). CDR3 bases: TGCAGCGTTGAAGGTGGTGGGGCCCTTACGGGACTCCGCTACAATGAGCAGTTCTTC. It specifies CSVEGGGALTGLRYNEQFF.